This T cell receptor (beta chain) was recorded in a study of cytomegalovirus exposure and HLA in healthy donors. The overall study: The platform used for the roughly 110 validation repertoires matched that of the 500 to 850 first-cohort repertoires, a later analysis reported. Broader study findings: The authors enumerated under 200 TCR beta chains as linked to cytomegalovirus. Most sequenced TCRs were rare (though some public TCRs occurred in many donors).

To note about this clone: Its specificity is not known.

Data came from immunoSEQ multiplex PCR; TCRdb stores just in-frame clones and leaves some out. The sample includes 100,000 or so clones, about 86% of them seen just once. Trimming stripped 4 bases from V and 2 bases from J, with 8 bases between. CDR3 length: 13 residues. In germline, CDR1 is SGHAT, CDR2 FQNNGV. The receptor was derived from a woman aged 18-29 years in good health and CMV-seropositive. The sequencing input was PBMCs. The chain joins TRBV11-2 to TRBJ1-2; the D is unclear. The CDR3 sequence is CASSSTGNYGYTF. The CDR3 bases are TGTGCCAGCAGCTCGACGGGGAACTATGGCTACACCTTC.